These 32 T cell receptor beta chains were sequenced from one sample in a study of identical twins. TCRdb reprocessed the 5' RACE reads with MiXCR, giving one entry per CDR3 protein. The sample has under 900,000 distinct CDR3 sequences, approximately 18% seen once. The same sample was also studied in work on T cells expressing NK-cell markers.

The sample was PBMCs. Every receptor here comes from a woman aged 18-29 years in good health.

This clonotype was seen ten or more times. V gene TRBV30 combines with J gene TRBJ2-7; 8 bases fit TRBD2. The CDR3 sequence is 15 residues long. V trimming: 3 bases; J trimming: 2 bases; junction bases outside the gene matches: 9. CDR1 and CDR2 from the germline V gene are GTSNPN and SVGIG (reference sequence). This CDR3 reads CAWSRSSGYAYEQYF. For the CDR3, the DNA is TGTGCCTGGAGCCGTTCTAGCGGGTATGCCTACGAGCAGTACTTC.

CDR3 DNA sequence: TGTGCCAGCATCCAGGGGGCGAACACCGGGGAGCTGTTTTTT. This sequence encodes CASIQGANTGELFF. The chain couples TRBV11-2 to TRBJ2-2; TRBD1 aligns across 7 bases. The V gene's germline CDR1 is SGHAT and CDR2 FQNNGV. Trimming cost V 7 bases and J 0 bases; bases outside gene matches: 2. CDR3 length: 14 residues.

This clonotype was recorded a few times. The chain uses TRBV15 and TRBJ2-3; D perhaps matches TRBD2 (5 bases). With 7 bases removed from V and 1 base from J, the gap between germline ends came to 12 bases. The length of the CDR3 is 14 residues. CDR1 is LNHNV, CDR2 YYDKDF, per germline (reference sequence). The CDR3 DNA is TGTGCCACCACTAGCCGGGTGCGCACAGATACGCAGTATTTT. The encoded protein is CATTSRVRTDTQYF.

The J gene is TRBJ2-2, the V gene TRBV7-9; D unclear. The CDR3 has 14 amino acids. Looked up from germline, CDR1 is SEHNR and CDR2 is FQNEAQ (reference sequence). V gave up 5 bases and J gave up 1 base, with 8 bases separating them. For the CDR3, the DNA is TGTGCCAGCAGCCCAGACGGGAACACCGGGGAGCTGTTTTTT. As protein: CASSPDGNTGELFF.

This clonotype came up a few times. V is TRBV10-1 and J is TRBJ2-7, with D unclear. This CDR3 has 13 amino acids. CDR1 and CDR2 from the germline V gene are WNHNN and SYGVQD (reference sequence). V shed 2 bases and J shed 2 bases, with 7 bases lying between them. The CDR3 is CASSEAAAYEQYF. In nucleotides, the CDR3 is TGCGCCAGCAGTGAGGCCGCAGCCTACGAGCAGTACTTC.

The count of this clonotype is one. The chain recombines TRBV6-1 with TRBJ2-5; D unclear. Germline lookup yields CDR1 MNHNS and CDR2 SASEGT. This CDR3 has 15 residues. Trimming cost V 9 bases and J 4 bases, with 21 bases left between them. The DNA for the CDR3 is TGTGCCAGTGGCCCGTTGATCCAGGTGGGAGAGACCCAGTACTTC. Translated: CASGPLIQVGETQYF.

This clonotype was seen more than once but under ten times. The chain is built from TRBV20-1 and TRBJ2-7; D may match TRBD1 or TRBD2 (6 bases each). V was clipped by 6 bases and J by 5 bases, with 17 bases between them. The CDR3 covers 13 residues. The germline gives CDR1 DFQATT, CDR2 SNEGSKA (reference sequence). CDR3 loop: CSARGLTSHEQYF. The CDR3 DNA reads TGCAGTGCCAGGGGACTGACGAGCCACGAGCAGTACTTC.

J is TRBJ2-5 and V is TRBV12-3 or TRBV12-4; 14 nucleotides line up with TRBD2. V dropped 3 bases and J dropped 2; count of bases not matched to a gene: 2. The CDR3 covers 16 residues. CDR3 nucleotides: TGTGCCAGCAGTTTGGGACTAGCGGGGGTACAAGAGACCCAGTACTTC. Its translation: CASSLGLAGVQETQYF.

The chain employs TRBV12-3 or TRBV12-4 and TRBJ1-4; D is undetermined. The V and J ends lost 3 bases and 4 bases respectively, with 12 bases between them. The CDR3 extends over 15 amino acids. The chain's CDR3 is CASSFGVSRNEKLFF. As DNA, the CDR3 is TGTGCCAGCAGTTTCGGGGTTTCGCGTAATGAAAAACTGTTTTTT.

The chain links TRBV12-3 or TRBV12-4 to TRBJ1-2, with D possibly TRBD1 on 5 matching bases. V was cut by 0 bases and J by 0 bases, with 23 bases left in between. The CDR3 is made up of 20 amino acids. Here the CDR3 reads CASSLAQGAMPFIANYGYTF. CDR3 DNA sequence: TGTGCCAGCAGTTTAGCTCAAGGGGCTATGCCCTTTATAGCTAACTATGGCTACACCTTC.

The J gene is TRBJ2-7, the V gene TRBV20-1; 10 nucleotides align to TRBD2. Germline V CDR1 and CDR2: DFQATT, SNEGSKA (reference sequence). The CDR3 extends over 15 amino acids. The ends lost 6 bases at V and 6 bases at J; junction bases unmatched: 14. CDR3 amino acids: CSAAPEREGMGEQYF. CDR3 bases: TGCAGTGCGGCCCCAGAGCGGGAGGGTATGGGCGAGCAGTACTTC.

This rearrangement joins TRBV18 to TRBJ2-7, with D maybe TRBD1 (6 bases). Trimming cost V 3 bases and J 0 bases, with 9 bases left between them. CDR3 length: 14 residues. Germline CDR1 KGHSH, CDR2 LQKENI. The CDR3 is CASSPGQYSYEQYF. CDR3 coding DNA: TGTGCCAGCTCACCTGGACAGTACTCCTACGAGCAGTACTTC.

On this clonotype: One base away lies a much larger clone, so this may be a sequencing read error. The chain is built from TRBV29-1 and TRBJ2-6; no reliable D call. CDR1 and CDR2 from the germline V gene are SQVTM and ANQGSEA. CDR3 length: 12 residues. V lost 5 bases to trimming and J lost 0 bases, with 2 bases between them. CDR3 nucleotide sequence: TGCAGCGTTCTCTCTGGGGCCAACGTCCTGACTTTC. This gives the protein CSVLSGANVLTF.

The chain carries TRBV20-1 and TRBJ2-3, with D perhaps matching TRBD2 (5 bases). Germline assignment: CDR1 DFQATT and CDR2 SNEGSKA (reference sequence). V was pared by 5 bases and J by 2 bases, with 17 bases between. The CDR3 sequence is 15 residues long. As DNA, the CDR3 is TGCAGTGCTCCCCGATTCGAGGGCCTCACAGATACGCAGTATTTT. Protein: CSAPRFEGLTDTQYF.

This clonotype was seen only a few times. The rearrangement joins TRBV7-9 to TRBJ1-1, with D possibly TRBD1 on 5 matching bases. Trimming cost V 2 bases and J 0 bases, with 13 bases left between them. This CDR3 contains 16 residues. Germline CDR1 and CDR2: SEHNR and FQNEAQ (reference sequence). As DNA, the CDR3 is TGTGCCAGCAGCTTACGGCAGGGCAGACTGAACACTGAAGCTTTCTTT. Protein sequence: CASSLRQGRLNTEAFF.

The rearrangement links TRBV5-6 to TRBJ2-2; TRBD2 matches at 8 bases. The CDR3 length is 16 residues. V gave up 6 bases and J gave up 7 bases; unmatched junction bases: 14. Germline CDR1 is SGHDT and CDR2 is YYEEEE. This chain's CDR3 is CASTSGGPLLVGELFF. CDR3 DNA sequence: TGTGCCAGCACTTCGGGGGGGCCGCTTCTAGTCGGGGAGCTGTTTTTT.

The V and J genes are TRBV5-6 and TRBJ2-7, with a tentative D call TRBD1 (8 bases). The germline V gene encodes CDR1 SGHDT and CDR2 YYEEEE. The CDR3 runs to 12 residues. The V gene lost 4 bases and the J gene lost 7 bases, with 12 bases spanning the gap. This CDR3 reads CASSKQGGEQYF. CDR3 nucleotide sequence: TGTGCCAGCAGCAAACAGGGGGGGGAGCAGTACTTC. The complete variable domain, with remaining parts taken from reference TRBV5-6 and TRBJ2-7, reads DAGVTQSPTHLIKTRGQQVTLRCSPKSGHDTVSWYQQALGQGPQFIFQYYEEEERQRGNFPDRFSGHQFPNYSSELNVNALLLGDSALYLCASSKQGGEQYFGPGTRLTVT.

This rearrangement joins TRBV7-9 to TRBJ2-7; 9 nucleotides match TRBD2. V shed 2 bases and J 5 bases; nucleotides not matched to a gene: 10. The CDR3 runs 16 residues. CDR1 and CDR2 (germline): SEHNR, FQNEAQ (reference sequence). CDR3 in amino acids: CASSLIWAGGPHEQYF. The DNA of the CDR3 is TGTGCCAGCAGCTTAATTTGGGCGGGAGGGCCCCACGAGCAGTACTTC.

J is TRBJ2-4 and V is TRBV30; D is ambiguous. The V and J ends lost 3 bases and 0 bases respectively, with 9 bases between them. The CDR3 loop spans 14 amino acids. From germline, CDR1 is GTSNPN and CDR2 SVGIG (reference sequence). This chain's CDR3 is CAWSVGLAKNIQYF. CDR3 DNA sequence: TGTGCCTGGAGCGTAGGATTAGCCAAAAACATTCAGTACTTC. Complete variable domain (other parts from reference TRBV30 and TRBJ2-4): SQTIHQWPATLVQPVGSPLSLECTVEGTSNPNLYWYRQAAGRGLQLLFYSVGIGQISSEVPQNLSASRPQDRQFILSSKKLLLSDSGFYLCAWSVGLAKNIQYFGAGTRLSVL.

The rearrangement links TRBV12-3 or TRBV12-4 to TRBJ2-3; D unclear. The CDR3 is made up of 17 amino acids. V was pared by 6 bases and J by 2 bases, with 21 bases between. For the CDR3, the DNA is TGTGCCAGCAGCCCAAACTTGATGGGAATACTCACAGATACGCAGTATTTT. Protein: CASSPNLMGILTDTQYF.

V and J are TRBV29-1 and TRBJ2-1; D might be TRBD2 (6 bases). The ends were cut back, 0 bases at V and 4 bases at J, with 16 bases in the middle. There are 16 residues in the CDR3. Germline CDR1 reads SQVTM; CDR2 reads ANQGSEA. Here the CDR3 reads CSVEEGTSNSYNEQFF. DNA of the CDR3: TGCAGCGTTGAAGAAGGCACTAGCAATTCTTACAATGAGCAGTTCTTC.

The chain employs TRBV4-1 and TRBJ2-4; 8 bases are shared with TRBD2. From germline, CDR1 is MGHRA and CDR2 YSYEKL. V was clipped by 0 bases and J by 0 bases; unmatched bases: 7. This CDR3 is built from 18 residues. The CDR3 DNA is TGCGCCAGCAGCCAAGATCCCGGGACTAGACAAGCCAAAAACATTCAGTACTTC. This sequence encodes CASSQDPGTRQAKNIQYF.

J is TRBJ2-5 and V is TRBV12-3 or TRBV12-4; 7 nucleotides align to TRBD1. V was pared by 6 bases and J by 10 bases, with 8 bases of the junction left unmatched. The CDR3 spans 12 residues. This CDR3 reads CASSVDRRNQYF. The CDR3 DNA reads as TGTGCCAGCAGCGTGGACAGGAGGAACCAGTACTTC.

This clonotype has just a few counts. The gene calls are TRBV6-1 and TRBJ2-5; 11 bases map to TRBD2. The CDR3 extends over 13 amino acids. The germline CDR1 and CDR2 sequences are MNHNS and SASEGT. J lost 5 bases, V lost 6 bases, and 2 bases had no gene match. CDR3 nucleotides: TGTGCCAGCAGACTAGCGGGGGACGAGACCCAGTACTTC. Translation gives CASRLAGDETQYF.

CDR3 DNA: TGCGCCAGCAGCCAAGACCAGGCTAGCGGGCCTCTCAATGTGAGGTTCTTC. This sequence encodes CASSQDQASGPLNVRFF. The V call is TRBV4-3, the J call TRBJ2-1; 8 nucleotides line up with TRBD2. Trimming took 0 bases from V and 15 from J; bases not matched to a gene: 19. Germline V gene data show CDR1 as LGHNA and CDR2 as YSLEER. The length of the CDR3 is 17 residues.

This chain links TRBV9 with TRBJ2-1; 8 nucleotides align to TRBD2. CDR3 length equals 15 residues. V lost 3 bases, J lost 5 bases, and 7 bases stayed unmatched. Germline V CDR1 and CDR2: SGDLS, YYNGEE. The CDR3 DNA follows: TGTGCCAGCAGCGGGGCGGGGGGTCTCGACAATGAGCAGTTCTTC. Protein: CASSGAGGLDNEQFF. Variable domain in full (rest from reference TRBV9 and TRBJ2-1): DSGVTQTPKHLITATGQRVTLRCSPRSGDLSVYWYQQSLDQGLQFLIQYYNGEERAKGNILERFSAQQFPDLHSELNLSSLELGDSALYFCASSGAGGLDNEQFFGPGTRLTVL.

CDR3 in DNA: TGTGCCAGCAGCTTAGCGCCGGGGGCCACTGAAGCTTTCTTT. It specifies CASSLAPGATEAFF. V and J are TRBV7-6 and TRBJ1-1, with D perhaps TRBD1 (6 bases). Trimming took off 0 bases at V and 4 bases at J, with 9 bases between the two ends. Germline V gene data show CDR1 as SGHVS and CDR2 as FNYEAQ. The CDR3 covers 14 residues.

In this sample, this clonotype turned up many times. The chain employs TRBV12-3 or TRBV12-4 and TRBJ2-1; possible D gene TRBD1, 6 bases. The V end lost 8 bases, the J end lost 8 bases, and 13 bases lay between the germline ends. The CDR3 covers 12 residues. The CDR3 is CASGGQLHEQFF. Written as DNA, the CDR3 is TGTGCCAGCGGAGGACAGCTACATGAGCAGTTCTTC.

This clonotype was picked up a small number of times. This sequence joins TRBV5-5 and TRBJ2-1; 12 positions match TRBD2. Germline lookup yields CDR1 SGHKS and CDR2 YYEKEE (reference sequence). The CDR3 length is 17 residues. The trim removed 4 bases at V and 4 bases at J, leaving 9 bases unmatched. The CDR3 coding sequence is TGTGCCAGCAGCGGACTAGCGGGACCCGCCATTTACAATGAGCAGTTCTTC. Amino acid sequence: CASSGLAGPAIYNEQFF.

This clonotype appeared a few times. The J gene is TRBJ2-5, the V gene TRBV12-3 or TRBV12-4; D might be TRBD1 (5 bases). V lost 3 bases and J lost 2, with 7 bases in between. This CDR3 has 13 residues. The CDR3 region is CASSFRQQETQYF. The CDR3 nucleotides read TGTGCCAGCAGTTTCAGACAGCAAGAGACCCAGTACTTC.

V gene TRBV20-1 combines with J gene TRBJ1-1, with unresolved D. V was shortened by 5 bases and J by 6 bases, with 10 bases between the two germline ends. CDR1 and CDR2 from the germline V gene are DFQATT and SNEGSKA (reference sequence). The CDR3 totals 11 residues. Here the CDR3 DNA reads TGCAGTGCTGTTCGAGGACCTGAAGCTTTCTTT. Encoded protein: CSAVRGPEAFF.

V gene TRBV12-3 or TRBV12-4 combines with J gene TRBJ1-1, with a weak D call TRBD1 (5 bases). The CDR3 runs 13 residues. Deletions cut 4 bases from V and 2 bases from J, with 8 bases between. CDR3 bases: TGTGCCAGCAGTTGGGACCAAAACACTGAAGCTTTCTTT. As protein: CASSWDQNTEAFF.